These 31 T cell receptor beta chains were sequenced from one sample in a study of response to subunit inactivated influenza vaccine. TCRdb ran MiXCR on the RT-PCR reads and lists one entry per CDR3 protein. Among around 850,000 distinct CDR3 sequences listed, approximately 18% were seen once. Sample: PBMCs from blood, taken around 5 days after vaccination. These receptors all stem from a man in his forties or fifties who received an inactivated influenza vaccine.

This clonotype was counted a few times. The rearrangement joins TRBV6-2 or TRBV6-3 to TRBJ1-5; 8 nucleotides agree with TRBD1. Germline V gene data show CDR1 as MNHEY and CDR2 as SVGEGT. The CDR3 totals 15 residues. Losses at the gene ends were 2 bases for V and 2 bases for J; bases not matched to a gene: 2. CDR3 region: CASSYETGGNQPQHF. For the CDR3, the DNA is TGTGCCAGCAGTTACGAGACAGGGGGCAATCAGCCCCAGCATTTT.

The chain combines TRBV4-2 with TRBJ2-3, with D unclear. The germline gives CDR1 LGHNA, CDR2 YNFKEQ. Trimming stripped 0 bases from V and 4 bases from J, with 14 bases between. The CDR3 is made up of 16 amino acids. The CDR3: CASSQELTIRPDTQYF. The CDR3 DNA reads TGTGCCAGCAGCCAAGAACTAACCATACGACCAGATACGCAGTATTTT.

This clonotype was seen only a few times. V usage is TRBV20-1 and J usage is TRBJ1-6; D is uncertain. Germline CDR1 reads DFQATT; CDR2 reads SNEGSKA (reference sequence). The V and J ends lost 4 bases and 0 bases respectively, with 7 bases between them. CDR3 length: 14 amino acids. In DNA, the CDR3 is TGCAGTGCTATGGAGAGCTCCTATAATTCACCCCTCCACTTT. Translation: CSAMESSYNSPLHF.

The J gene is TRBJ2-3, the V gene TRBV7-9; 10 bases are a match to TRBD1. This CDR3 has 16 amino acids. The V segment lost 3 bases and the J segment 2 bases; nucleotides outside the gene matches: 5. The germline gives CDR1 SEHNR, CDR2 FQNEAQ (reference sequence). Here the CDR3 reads CASSLTGTGATDTQYF. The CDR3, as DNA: TGTGCCAGCAGCTTGACCGGGACAGGGGCCACAGATACGCAGTATTTT.

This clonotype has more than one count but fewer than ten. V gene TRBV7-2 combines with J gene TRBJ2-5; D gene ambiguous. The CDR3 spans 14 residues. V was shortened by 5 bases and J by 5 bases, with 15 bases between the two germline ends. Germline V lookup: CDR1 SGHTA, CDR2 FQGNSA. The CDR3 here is CASSLRMVGETQYF. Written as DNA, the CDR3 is TGTGCCAGCAGCCTTCGAATGGTAGGCGAGACCCAGTACTTC.

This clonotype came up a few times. The CDR3 sequence: CSARTGASNTEAFF. Here the CDR3 DNA reads TGCAGTGCTAGGACTGGGGCCTCGAACACTGAAGCTTTCTTT. V and J are TRBV20-1 and TRBJ1-1; the D gene is possibly TRBD1 (5 bases). Germline CDR1 DFQATT, CDR2 SNEGSKA (reference sequence). The CDR3 extends over 14 amino acids. V was trimmed by 3 bases and J by 1 base, leaving 12 bases between them.

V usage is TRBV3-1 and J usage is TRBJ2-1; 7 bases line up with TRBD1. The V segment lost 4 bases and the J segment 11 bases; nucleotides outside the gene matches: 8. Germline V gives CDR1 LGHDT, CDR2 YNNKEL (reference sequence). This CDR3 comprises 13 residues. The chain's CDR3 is CASSLGPGQQQFF. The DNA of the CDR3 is TGTGCCAGCAGCCTAGGCCCGGGACAGCAGCAGTTCTTC.

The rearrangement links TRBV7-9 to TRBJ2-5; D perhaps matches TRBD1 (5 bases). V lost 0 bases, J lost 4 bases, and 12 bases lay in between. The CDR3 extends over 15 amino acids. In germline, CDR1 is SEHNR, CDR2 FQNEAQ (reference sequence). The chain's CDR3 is CASSLAARVGETQYF. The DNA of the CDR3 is TGTGCCAGCAGCTTAGCGGCCAGGGTTGGAGAGACCCAGTACTTC.

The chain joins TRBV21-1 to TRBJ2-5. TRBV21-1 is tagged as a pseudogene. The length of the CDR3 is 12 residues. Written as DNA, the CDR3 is TGTGCCAGCAGCGACCCGACAGAGACCCAGTACTTC. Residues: CASSDPTETQYF.

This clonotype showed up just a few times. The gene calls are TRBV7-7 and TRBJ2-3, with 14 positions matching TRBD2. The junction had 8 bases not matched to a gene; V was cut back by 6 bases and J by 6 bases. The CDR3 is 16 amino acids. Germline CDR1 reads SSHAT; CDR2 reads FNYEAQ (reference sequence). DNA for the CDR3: TGTGCCAGCAGTCAAGGGACTAGCGGGAGAATGGATACGCAGTATTTT. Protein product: CASSQGTSGRMDTQYF.

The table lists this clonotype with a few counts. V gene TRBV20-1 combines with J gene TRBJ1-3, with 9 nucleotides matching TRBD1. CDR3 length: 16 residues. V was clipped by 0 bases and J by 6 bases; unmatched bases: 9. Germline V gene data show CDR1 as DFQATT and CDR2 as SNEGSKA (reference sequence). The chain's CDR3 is CSARDRGTGMANTIYF. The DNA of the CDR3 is TGCAGTGCTAGAGATCGAGGGACAGGGATGGCAAACACCATATATTTT.

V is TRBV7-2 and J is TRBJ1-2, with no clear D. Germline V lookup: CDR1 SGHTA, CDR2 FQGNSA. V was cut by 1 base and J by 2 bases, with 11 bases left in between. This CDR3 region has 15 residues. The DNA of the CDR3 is TGTGCCAGCAGCTTAGAAGCGACATTAAACTATGGCTACACCTTC. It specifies CASSLEATLNYGYTF.

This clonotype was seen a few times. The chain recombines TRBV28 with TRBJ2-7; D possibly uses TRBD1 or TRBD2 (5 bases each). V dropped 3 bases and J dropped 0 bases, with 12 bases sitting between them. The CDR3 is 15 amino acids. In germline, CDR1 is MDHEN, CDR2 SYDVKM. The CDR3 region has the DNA TGTGCCAGCAGTTTGCAGGGACCCCCCTCCTACGAGCAGTACTTC. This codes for CASSLQGPPSYEQYF.

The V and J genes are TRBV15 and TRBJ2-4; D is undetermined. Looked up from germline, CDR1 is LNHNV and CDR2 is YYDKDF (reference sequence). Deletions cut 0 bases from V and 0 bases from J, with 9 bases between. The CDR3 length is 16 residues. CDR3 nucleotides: TGTGCCACCAGCAGAGATCCCGGGTTAGCCAAAAACATTCAGTACTTC. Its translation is CATSRDPGLAKNIQYF.

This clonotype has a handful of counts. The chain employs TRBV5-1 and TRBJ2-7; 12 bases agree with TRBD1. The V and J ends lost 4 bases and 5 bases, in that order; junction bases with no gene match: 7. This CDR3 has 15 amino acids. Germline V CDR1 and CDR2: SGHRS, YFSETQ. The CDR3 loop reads CASSPGRDRGHEQYF. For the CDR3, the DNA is TGCGCCAGCAGCCCGGGCCGGGACAGGGGGCACGAGCAGTACTTC.

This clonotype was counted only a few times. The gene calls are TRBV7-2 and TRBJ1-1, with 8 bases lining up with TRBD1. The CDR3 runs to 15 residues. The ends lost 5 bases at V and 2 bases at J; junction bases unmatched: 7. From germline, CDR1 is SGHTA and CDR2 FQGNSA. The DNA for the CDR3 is TGTGCCAGCAGCCCCCGACAGGGGAAAAACACTGAAGCTTTCTTT. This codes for CASSPRQGKNTEAFF.

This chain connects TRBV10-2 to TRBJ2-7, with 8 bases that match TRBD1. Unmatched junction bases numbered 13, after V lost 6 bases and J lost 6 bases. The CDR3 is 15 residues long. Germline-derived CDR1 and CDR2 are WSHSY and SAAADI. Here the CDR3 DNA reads TGCGCCAGCAGGCCAGGGGGCCGGAGGTTAAGCGAGCAGTACTTC. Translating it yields CASRPGGRRLSEQYF.

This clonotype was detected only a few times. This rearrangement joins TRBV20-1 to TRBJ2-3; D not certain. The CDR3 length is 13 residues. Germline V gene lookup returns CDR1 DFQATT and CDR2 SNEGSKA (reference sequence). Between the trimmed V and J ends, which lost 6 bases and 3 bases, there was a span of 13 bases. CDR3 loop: CSAPAIGTDTQYF. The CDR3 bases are TGCAGTGCCCCGGCGATAGGAACAGATACGCAGTATTTT.

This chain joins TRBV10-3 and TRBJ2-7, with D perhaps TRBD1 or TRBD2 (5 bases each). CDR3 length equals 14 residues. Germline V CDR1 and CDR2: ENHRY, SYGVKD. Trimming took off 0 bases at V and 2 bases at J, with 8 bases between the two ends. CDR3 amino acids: CAISESTGPYEQYF. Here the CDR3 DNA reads TGTGCCATCAGTGAGTCGACGGGACCCTACGAGCAGTACTTC.

The CDR3 spells CSVVPTLGEQYF. The CDR3 nucleotides read TGCAGCGTTGTACCGACGTTGGGGGAGCAGTACTTC. The chain joins TRBV29-1 to TRBJ2-7; D not certain. There are 12 residues in the CDR3. Germline V gives CDR1 SQVTM, CDR2 ANQGSEA. The germline V and J ends were trimmed by 4 bases and 7 bases, with 14 bases remaining between them.

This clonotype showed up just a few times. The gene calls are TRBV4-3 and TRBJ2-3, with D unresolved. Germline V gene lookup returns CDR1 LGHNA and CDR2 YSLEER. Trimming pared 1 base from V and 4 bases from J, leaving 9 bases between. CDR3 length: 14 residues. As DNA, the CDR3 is TGCGCCAGCAGCCAAGTTTTCGCGGCAGATACGCAGTATTTT. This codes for CASSQVFAADTQYF.

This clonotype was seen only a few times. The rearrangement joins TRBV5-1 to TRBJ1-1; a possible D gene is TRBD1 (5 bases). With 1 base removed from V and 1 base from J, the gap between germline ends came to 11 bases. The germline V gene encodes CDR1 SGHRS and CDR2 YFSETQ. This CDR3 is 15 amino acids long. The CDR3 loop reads CASSLQATANTEAFF. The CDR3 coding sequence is TGCGCCAGCAGCTTGCAAGCGACAGCGAACACTGAAGCTTTCTTT.

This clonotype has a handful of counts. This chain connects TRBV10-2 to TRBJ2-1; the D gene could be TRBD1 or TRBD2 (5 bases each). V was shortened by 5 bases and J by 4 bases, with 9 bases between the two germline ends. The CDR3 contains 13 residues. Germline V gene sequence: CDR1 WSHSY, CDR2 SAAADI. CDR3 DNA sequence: TGCGCCAGCAGTTTCTGGGGGTACAATGAGCAGTTCTTC. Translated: CASSFWGYNEQFF.

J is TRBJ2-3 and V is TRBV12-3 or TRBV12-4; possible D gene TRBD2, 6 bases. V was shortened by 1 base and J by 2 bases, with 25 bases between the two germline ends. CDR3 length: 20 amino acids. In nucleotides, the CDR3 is TGTGCCAGCAGTTTAGTTCGGCGGGGTCTACTCAAGTCGGCCACAGATACGCAGTATTTT. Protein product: CASSLVRRGLLKSATDTQYF.

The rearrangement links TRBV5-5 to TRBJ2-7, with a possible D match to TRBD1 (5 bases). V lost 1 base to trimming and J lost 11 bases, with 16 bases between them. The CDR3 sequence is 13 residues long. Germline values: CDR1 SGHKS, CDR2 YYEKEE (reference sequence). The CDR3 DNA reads TGTGCCAGCAGCTTGTGGTTCTCAGGGAAGGAGTACTTC. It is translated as CASSLWFSGKEYF.

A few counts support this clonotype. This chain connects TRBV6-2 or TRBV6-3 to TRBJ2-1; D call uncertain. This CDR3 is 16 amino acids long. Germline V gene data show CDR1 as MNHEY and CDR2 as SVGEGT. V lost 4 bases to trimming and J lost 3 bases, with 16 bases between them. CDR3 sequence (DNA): TGTGCCAGCAGTTCCGCCGGGCTAGACCGCTACAATGAGCAGTTCTTC. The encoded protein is CASSSAGLDRYNEQFF.

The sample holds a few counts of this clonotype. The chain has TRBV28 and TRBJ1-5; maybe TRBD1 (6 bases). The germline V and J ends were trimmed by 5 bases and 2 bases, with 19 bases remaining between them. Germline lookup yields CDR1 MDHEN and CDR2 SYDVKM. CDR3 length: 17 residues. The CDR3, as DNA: TGTGCCAGCAGTCCCTGGACAGTCGGATTAGGCAATCAGCCCCAGCATTTT. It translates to CASSPWTVGLGNQPQHF.

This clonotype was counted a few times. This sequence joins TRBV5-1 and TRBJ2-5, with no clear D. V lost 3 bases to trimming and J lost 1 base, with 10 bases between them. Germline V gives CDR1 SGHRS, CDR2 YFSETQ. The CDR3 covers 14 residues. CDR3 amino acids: CASSSGRFQETQYF. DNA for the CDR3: TGCGCCAGCAGCTCCGGACGGTTCCAAGAGACCCAGTACTTC.

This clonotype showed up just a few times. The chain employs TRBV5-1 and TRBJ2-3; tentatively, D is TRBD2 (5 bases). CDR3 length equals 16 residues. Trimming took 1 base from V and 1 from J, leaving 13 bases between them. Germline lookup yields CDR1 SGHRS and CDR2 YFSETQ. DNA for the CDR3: TGCGCCAGCAGCTTGATTCGGGATTTCGGCACAGATACGCAGTATTTT. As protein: CASSLIRDFGTDTQYF.

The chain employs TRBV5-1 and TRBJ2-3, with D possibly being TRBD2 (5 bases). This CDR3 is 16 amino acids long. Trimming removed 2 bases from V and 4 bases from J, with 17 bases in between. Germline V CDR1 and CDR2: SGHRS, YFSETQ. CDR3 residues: CASSFWQLGSPDTQYF. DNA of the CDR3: TGCGCCAGCAGCTTCTGGCAACTTGGGAGTCCAGATACGCAGTATTTT.

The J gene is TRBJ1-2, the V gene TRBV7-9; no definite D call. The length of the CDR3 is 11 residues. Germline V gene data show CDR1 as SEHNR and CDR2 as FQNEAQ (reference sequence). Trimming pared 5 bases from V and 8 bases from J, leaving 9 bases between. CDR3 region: CASSPRSGYTF. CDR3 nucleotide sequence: TGTGCCAGCAGCCCCCGTTCCGGCTACACCTTC.